This paragraph covers one T cell receptor (beta chain) sequence. Antigen specificity is unknown. Participating donors were healthy, HIV-negative adults free of recent acute infections or vaccinations. The J segment lost 0 bases and the V segment lost 4 bases, leaving 9 bases of the junction unmatched. This CDR3 is built from 16 residues. Germline V CDR1 and CDR2: KGHSH, LQKENI. This record comes from a study of shared clonotypes between healthy human individuals. General study points: Sharing across four donors was highest in naive CD4 (approximately 5%) and lowest in memory CD8 (roughly 0.4%). Memory subsets generally showed smaller estimated richness than naive subsets did.

TCRdb keeps only in-frame clones here, not all; method: immunoSEQ multiplex PCR. Altogether 1,400,000 or so clones are present, just under 99% being singletons, with the ten largest covering 0.36%. The receptor's source is a man aged 25 to 40 in good health. This chain links TRBV18 with TRBJ2-7, with TRBD2 matching over 7 bases. Input material: naive CD4+ T cells sorted from blood. Documented subset: CD45RA+ positively selected. As DNA, the CDR3 is TGTGCCAGCTCACGCCAGGGAGCGGGACTCTCCTACGAGCAGTACTTC. Amino acid sequence: CASSRQGAGLSYEQYF.